The text below deals with one T cell receptor (beta chain). The entry originates in a study of blood T cell repertoires in COVID-19. The assay was immunoSEQ multiplex PCR, and TCRdb's table has in-frame clones only and misses some. The data hold about 160,000 clones, with about three quarters observed a single time. Germline loops: CDR1 SNHLY, CDR2 FYNNEI. V shed 3 bases, J shed 7 bases, and the junction held 14 bases outside the gene matches. The CDR3 runs 16 residues. Sequences were obtained from peripheral blood. The source is an older man with acute or convalescent COVID-19. The chain combines TRBV2 with TRBJ1-1; 7 bases match TRBD1. CDR3 bases: TGTGCCAGCAGTGATCCATACGGGACAGTCATCGTTGAAGCTTTCTTT. It specifies CASSDPYGTVIVEAFF. The whole variable domain, remainder taken from reference TRBV2 and TRBJ1-1, is EPEVTQTPSHQVTQMGQEVILRCVPISNHLYFYWYRQILGQKVEFLVSFYNNEISEKSEIFDDQFSVERPDGSNFTLKIRSTKLEDSAMYFCASSDPYGTVIVEAFFGQGTRLTVV.